This T cell receptor beta chain appears in the sequencing data of a study of blood T cell repertoires in COVID-19. Whole-study context: Donors of Cohort 3 who recovered were those that had two negative PCRs, clearance, or symptom resolution. Acute and convalescent COVID-19 specimens originated in the United States, Italy and Spain.

The germline V gene has CDR1 KGHDR and CDR2 SFDVKD. The length of the CDR3 is 16 residues. Losses at the gene ends were 4 bases for V and 2 bases for J; bases not matched to a gene: 4. Authors' methods: Reference gene primer amplification yielded estimated nucleated cell counts. Clones were read by immunoSEQ multiplex PCR, and TCRdb kept only the in-frame ones, dropping some. V, J and clone size were drawn from that table, and D and trimming were deduced from the DNA. The sample has hundreds of thousands of clones; approximately 90% are singletons. A single count supports this clone. The cohort comprised adults aged roughly 18 to 95 years residing in 20 to 30 US areas.

V and J are TRBV24-1 and TRBJ2-2; 9 nucleotides line up with TRBD1. This clonotype was obtained from a woman aged 55 to 70 in a cohort exposed to, infected with or recovered from COVID-19 (not recorded which). The sample was PBMCs or T cells enriched from blood (not recorded which). The CDR3 nucleotides are TGTGCCACCAGTGAATGGGGACAGGGAAACACCGGGGAGCTGTTTTTT. This gives the protein CATSEWGQGNTGELFF.